Below, one T cell receptor beta chain is given with its context. Its antigen remains undetermined. Per-base quality was not reported, and no clone a single base away is much larger than it. The sample originates from a study of shared clonotypes between healthy human individuals (dated by TCRdb to the early 2020s). As for the study more broadly: The cohort comprised a couple of women and a few men aged 18 to 49 years. To estimate repertoire size and how much clonotype sharing occurs between individuals, the study deeply sequenced the blood TCR repertoires of roughly 5 healthy adults. Each donor's leukapheresis produced roughly between about 0.85 and 10 billion PBMCs. Libraries were prepared and TCR repertoires were sequenced by different laboratories using diverse techniques, in order to increase sequencing depth and limit assay-specific biases.

The donors were healthy, HIV-negative adults with no recently reported acute infections or vaccinations. Every donor was a Caucasian adult residing in Nashville, Tennessee, USA. In the unsorted samples, some 100 million PBMCs were counted, and genomic DNA was extracted using the QIAamp DNA Blood Mini kit. After blood collection by leukapheresis, PBMCs were isolated using Ficoll-Histopaque density gradient centrifugation and then cryopreserved in the vapor phase of liquid nitrogen. The germline V gene sets CDR1 to SGHDT and CDR2 to YYEEEE. V has 4 bases trimmed and J has 3 bases trimmed; junction bases matching no gene number 14. The CDR3 has 18 amino acids, counting the end cysteine and phenylalanine. The CDR3 DNA has 54 bases and is translated from base 1. TCR CDR3 regions were amplified from genomic DNA by multiplex PCR using the deep immunoSEQ assay. Genomic DNA extracted from each cell subset was distributed evenly over all wells of several immunoSEQ 96-well plates, and each plate served as one replicate. Each replicate PCR for unsorted PBMC received 300 to 350 ng genomic DNA, equal to about 30,000 T cell genomes. Unsorted PBMC genomic DNA was sequenced across ten immunoSEQ deep assay plates. Purified libraries were measured with a Qubit 3.0 fluorometer, size-checked on a Bioanalyzer 2100, and measured again with the KAPA Library Quantification kit. Each immunoSEQ 96-well plate was sequenced on its own single-read 150-cycle Illumina NextSeq 550 flow cell. The study's processing was this. Because the immunoSEQ output included only junctional sequences and no quality scores, the filtering could not be the same as the filtering used for full-length reads. To assign V/J genes and CDR3, sequences were annotated using PyIR, a Python wrapper for IgBLAST v1.9, with IMGT germline references. Reads were removed for weak V/J assignments (E-value above 1e-6), missing CDR3, stop codons, out-of-frame junctions, or ambiguous translated residues. V3J clonotypes were defined as sequences sharing the same inferred V gene, J gene, and CDR3 amino acid sequence. The percentage overlap between two repertoires was calculated by dividing the number of shared unique clonotypes by the size of the smaller repertoire. Richness of each repertoire was evaluated using RTK rarefaction, the Chao1 estimator, and Recon v2.1 estimates of unobserved clonotypes. The table was pulled from immuneACCESS by TCRdb, which kept in-frame rearrangements only. Such tables lose some clones; where checked, under half of the loss comes from unresolved V genes, and the rest has no known cause. That table gives V, J and clone size, and the DNA gave D and trimming. This sample lists around 500,000 clones; 60% to 85% were detected once. The top ten clones comprise 13% of the sample.

The full study reports these points: Because the study included only a small number of donors, the genetic and exposure-history diversity represented was limited. Sampling was limited to blood, and TCR repertoires in tissue likely differ from TCR repertoires in blood. Based on pairwise subsampling, the degree of clonotype sharing among donors was expected to be affected by sequencing depth.

The sequenced material came from PBMCs. Here the chain combines TRBV5-6 and TRBJ2-5; a stretch of 11 junction bases matches TRBD2. The TCR was taken from a woman between 35 and 50 years old in good health. Some clones in this sample may be carry-over from other donors' samples. The bases read TGTGCCAGCAGCCAAATCCATAGCGGGAGGGCCGGCGAAGAGACCCAGTACTTC. This yields the protein CASSQIHSGRAGEETQYF.